These T cell receptor beta chains were read from a single sample in a study of post-analysis software for immune sequencing data. TCRdb re-called the PCR reads through MiXCR, storing one row per CDR3 protein. The table shows 650,000 to 850,000 distinct CDR3 sequences, with approximately 53% occurring only once. Sequences were obtained from blood. The source of these receptors is a girl aged 5-17 years with multiple sclerosis. CDR3s include the opening cysteine and the closing phenylalanine or tryptophan. Each record gives: V gene, J gene, CDR3 protein.

v_call: TRBV2
j_call: TRBJ2-5
cdr3_aa: CASSEAPRQGWQETQYF

v_call: TRBV2
j_call: TRBJ1-2
cdr3_aa: CASRDTASANYGYTF

v_call: TRBV6-1
j_call: TRBJ2-6
cdr3_aa: CASSEVRGSGANVLTF

v_call: TRBV5-1
j_call: TRBJ2-1
cdr3_aa: CASRTASGYNEQFF

v_call: TRBV12-3/TRBV12-4
j_call: TRBJ2-3
cdr3_aa: CASSLVGTGVPDTQYF

v_call: TRBV9
j_call: TRBJ2-3
cdr3_aa: CASSAVSGTGTDTQYF

v_call: TRBV27
j_call: TRBJ2-4
cdr3_aa: CASRGRGGVSKNIQYF

v_call: TRBV27
j_call: TRBJ2-1
cdr3_aa: CASRGTSATNEQFF

v_call: TRBV7-2
j_call: TRBJ2-3
cdr3_aa: CASSVYRVTDTQYF

v_call: TRBV7-2
j_call: TRBJ1-5
cdr3_aa: CASSQGQGVQPQHF

v_call: TRBV14
j_call: TRBJ1-2
cdr3_aa: CASSQDGGTGNYGYTF

v_call: TRBV20-1
j_call: TRBJ2-5
cdr3_aa: CSARRRAIGQGDQYF

v_call: TRBV12-3/TRBV12-4
j_call: TRBJ2-3
cdr3_aa: CASRTGTTDTQYF

v_call: TRBV5-1
j_call: TRBJ2-7
cdr3_aa: CASSTGSRGEQYF

v_call: TRBV12-3/TRBV12-4
j_call: TRBJ2-3
cdr3_aa: CASSGPGDTQYF

v_call: TRBV29-1
j_call: TRBJ1-2
cdr3_aa: CSVDGTSRGYGYTF

v_call: TRBV27
j_call: TRBJ2-3
cdr3_aa: CATATSGEHTDTQYF

v_call: TRBV11-1
j_call: TRBJ1-1
cdr3_aa: CASSLVMASQAFF

v_call: TRBV4-1
j_call: TRBJ1-1
cdr3_aa: CASSQNGANTEAFF

v_call: TRBV5-4
j_call: TRBJ2-1
cdr3_aa: CASSLGGKNNEQFF